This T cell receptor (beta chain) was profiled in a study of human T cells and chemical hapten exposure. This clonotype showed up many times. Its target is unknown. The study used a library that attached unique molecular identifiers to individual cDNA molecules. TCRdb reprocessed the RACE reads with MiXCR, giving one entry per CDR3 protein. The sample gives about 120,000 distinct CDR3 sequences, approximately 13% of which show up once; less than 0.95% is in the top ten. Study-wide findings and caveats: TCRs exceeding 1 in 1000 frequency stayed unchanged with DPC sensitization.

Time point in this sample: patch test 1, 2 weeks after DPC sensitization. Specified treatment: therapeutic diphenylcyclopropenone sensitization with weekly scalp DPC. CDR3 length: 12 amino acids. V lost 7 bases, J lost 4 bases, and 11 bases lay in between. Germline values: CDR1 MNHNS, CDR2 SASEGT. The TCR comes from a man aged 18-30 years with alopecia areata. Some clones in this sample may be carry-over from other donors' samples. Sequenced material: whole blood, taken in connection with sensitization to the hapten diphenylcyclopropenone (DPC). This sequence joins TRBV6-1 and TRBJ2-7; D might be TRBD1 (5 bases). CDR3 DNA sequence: TGTGCCAGCAATCCAGGACATTACGAGCAGTACTTC. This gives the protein CASNPGHYEQYF.